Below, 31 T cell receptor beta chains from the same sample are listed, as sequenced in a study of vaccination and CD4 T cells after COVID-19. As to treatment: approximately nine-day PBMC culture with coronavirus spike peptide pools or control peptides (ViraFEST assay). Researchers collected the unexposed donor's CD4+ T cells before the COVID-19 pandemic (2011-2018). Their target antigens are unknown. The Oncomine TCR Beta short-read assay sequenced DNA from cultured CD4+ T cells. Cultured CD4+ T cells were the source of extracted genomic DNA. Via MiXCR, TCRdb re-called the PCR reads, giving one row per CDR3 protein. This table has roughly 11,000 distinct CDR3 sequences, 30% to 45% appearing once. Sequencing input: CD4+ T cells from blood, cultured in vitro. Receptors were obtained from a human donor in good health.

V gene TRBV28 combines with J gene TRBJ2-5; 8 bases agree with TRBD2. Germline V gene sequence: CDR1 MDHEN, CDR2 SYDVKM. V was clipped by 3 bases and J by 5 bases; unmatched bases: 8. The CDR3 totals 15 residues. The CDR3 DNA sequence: TGTGCCAGCAGTTTGTCTTCGGGAGGGAAGGAGACCCAGTACTTC. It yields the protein CASSLSSGGKETQYF.

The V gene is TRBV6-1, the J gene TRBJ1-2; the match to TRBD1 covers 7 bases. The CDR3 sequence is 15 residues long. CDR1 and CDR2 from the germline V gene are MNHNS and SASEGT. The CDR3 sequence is CASLGTADLGYGYTF. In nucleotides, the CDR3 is TGTGCAAGTCTCGGGACAGCCGACTTAGGTTATGGCTACACCTTC.

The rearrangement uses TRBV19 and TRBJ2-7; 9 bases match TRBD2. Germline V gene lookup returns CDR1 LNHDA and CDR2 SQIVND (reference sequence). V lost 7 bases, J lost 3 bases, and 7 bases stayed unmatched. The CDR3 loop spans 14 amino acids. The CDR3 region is CASTLAGVDYEQYF. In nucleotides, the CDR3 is TGTGCCAGTACTTTAGCGGGAGTAGACTACGAGCAGTACTTC.

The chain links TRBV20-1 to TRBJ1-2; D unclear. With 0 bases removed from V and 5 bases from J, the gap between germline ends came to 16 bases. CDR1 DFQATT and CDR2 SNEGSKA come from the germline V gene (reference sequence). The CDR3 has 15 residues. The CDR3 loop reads CSARDLAAPIYGYTF. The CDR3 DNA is TGCAGTGCTAGAGATCTGGCAGCCCCAATATATGGCTACACCTTC.

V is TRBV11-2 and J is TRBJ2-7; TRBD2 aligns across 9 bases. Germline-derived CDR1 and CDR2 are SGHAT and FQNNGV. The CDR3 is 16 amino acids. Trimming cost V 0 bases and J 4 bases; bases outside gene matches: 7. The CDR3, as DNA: TGTGCCAGCAGCTTAGAGATCTTAGCGGGAGAGTACGAGCAGTACTTC. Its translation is CASSLEILAGEYEQYF. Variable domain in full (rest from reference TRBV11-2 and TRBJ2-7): EAGVAQSPRYKIIEKRQSVAFWCNPISGHATLYWYQQILGQGPKLLIQFQNNGVVDDSQLPKDRFSAERLKGVDSTLKIQPAKLEDSAVYLCASSLEILAGEYEQYFGPGTRLTVT.

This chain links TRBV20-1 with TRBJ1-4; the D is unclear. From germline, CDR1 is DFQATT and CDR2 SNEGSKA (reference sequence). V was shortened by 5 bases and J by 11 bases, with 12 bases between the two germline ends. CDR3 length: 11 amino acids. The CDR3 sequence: CSALEFPKLFF. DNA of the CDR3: TGCAGTGCTTTGGAGTTTCCGAAACTGTTTTTT.

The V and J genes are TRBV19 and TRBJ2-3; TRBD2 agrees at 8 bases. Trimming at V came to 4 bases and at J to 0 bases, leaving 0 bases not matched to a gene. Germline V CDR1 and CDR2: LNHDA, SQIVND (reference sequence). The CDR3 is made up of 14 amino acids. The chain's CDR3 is CASSTSGSTDTQYF. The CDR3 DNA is TGTGCCAGTAGTACTAGCGGGAGCACAGATACGCAGTATTTT. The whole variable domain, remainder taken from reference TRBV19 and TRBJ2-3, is DGGITQSPKYLFRKEGQNVTLSCEQNLNHDAMYWYRQDPGQGLRLIYYSQIVNDFQKGDIAEGYSVSREKKESFPLTVTSAQKNPTAFYLCASSTSGSTDTQYFGPGTRLTVL.

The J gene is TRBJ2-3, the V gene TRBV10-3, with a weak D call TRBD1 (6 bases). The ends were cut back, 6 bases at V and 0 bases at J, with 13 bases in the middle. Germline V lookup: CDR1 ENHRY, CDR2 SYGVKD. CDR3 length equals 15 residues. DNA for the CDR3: TGTGCCATCAGCCCGGGACATTCTAGCACAGATACGCAGTATTTT. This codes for CAISPGHSSTDTQYF.

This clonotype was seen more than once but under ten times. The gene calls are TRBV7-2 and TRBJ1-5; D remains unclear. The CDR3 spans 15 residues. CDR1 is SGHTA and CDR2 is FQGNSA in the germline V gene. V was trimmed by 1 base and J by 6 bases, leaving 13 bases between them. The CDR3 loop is CASSLGGSPSQPQHF. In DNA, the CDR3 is TGTGCCAGCAGCTTAGGTGGCAGTCCGTCTCAGCCCCAGCATTTT.

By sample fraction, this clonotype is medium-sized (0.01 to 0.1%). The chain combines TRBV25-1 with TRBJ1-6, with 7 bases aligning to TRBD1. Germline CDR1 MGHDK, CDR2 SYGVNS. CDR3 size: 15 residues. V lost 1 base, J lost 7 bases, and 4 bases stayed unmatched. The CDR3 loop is CASSELDRPNSPLHF. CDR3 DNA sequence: TGTGCCAGCAGTGAATTGGACAGGCCAAATTCACCCCTCCACTTT.

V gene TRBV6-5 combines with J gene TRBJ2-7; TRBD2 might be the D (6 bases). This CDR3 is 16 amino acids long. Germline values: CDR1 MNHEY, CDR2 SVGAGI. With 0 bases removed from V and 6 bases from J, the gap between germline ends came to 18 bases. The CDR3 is CASSYSSGSAIGEQYF. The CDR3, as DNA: TGTGCCAGCAGTTACTCATCCGGGAGCGCGATAGGCGAGCAGTACTTC.

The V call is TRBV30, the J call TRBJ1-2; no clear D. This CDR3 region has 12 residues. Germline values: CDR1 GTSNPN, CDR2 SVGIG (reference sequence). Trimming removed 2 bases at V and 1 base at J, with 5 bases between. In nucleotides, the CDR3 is TGTGCCTGGAGTTTAGTTAACTATGGCTACACCTTC. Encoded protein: CAWSLVNYGYTF.

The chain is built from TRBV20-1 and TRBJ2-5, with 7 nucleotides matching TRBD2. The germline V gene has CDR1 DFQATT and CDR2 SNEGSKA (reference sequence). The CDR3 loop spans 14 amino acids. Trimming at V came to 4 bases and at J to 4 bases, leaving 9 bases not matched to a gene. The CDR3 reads CSAIGGGPPETQYF. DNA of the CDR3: TGCAGTGCTATTGGGGGAGGGCCCCCAGAGACCCAGTACTTC.

DNA for the CDR3: TGTGCCATCAGTGATGGGGAATGGAAGCAGTACTTC. It yields the protein CAISDGEWKQYF. The V gene is TRBV10-3, the J gene TRBJ2-7, with unresolved D. The germline gives CDR1 ENHRY, CDR2 SYGVKD. The V end lost 3 bases, the J end lost 8 bases, and 11 bases lay between the germline ends. The CDR3 runs to 12 residues.

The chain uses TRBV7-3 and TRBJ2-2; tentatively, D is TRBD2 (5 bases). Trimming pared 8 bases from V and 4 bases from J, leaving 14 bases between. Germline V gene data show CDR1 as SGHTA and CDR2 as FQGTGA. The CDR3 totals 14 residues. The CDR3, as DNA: TGTGCCAGCGGTTTGGGGAGACCCACCGGGGAGCTGTTTTTT. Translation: CASGLGRPTGELFF.

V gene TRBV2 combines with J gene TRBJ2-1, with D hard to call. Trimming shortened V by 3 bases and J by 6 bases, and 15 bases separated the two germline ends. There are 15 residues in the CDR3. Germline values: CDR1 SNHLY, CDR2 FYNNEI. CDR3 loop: CASSDNLVFGNEQFF. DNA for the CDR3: TGTGCCAGCAGTGATAACCTGGTATTTGGCAATGAGCAGTTCTTC.

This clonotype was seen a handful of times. The CDR3: CASSYLNPGLAGNGELFF. The CDR3, as DNA: TGTGCCAGCAGTTACCTAAACCCAGGACTAGCGGGAAACGGGGAGCTGTTTTTT. The V gene is TRBV6-5, the J gene TRBJ2-2; TRBD2 matches at 12 bases. Looked up from germline, CDR1 is MNHEY and CDR2 is SVGAGI. V gave up 2 bases and J gave up 7 bases; unmatched junction bases: 11. The CDR3 contains 18 residues.

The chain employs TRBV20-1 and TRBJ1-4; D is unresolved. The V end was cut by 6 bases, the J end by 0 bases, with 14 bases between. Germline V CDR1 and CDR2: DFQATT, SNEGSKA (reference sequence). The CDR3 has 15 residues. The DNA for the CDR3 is TGCAGTGCCCAAAAATTACGGACAACTAATGAAAAACTGTTTTTT. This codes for CSAQKLRTTNEKLFF.

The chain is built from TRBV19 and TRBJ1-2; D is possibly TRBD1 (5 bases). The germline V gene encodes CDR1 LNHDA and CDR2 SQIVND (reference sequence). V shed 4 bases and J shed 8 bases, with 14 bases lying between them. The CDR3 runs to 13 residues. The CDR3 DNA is TGTGCCAGTAGTACCCGGGACTTGGGAGGCTACACCTTC. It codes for CASSTRDLGGYTF.

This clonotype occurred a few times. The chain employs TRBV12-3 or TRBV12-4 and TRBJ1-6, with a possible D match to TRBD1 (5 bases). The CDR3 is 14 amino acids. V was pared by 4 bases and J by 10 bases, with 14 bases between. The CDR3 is CASSWGRLDSPLHF. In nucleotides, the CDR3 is TGTGCCAGCAGTTGGGGCAGGCTGGACTCACCCCTCCACTTT.

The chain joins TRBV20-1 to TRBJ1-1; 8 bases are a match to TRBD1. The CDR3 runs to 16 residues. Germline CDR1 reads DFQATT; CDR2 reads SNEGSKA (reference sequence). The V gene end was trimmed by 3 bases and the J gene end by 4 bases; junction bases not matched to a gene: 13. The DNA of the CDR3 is TGCAGTGCTAGGCAGCCAGGGGGCCTTGTGACCACTGAAGCTTTCTTT. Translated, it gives CSARQPGGLVTTEAFF.

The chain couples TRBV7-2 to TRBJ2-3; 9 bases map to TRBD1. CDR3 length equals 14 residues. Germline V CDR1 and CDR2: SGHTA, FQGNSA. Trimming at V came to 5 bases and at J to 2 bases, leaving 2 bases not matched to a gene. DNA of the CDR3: TGTGCCAGCAGCCCACAGGGGGCCACAGATACGCAGTATTTT. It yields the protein CASSPQGATDTQYF.

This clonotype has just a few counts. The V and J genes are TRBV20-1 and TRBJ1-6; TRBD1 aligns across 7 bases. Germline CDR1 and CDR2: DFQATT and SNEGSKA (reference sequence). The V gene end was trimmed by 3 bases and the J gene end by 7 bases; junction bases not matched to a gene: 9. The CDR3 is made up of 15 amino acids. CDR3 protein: CSARTTGPNNSPLHF. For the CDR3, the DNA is TGCAGTGCTAGGACGACAGGGCCTAACAATTCACCCCTCCACTTT.

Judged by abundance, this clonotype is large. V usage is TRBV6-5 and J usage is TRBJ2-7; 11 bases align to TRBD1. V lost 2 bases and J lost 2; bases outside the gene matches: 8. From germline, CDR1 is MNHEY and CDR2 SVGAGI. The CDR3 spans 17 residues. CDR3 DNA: TGTGCCAGCAGTTACCCGGGACCGGGACAGGGGGCCTACGAGCAGTACTTC. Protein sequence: CASSYPGPGQGAYEQYF.

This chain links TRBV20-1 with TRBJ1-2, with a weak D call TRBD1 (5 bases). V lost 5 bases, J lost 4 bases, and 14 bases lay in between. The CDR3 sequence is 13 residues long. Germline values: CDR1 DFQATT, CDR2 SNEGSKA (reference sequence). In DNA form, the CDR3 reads TGCAGTGCTGGGGGACCGACCTTCTATGGCTACACCTTC. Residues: CSAGGPTFYGYTF.

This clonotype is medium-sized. CDR3: CASSLVKETQYF. The CDR3 bases are TGTGCCAGCAGCTTAGTAAAAGAGACCCAGTACTTC. The genes are TRBV7-2 and TRBJ2-5; the D is unclear. The germline V gene encodes CDR1 SGHTA and CDR2 FQGNSA. The CDR3 totals 12 residues. V lost 1 base and J lost 3, with 3 bases in between.

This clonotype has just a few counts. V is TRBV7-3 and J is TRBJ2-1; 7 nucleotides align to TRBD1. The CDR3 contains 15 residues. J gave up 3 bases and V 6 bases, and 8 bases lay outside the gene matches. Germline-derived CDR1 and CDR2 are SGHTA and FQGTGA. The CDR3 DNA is TGTGCCAGCAGAATGACCGGGACAGACTACAATGAGCAGTTCTTC. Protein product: CASRMTGTDYNEQFF.

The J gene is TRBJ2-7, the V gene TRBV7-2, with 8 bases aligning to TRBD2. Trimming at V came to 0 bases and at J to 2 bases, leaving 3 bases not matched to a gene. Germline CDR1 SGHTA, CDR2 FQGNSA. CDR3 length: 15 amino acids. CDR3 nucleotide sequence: TGTGCCAGCAGCTTAGCCCCGGGGGGGGCCTACGAGCAGTACTTC. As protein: CASSLAPGGAYEQYF.

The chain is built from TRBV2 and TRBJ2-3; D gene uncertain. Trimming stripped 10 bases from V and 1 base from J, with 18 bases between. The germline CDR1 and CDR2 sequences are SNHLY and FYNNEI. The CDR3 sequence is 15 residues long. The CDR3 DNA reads TGTGCCACCCCGACCAGAACGAATCGCACAGATACGCAGTATTTT. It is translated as CATPTRTNRTDTQYF.

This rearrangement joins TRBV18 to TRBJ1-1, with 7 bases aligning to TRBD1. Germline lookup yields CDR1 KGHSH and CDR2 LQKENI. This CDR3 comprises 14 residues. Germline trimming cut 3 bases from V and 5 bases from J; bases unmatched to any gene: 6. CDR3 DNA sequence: TGTGCCAGCTCACCTGAAGGGGGCTTGACTGAAGCTTTCTTT. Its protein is CASSPEGGLTEAFF.

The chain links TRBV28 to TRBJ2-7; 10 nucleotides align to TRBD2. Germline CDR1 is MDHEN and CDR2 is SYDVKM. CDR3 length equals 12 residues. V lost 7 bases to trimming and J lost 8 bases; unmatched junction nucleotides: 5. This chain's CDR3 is CASIATSGKQYF. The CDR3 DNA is TGTGCCAGCATCGCAACTAGCGGGAAGCAGTACTTC.